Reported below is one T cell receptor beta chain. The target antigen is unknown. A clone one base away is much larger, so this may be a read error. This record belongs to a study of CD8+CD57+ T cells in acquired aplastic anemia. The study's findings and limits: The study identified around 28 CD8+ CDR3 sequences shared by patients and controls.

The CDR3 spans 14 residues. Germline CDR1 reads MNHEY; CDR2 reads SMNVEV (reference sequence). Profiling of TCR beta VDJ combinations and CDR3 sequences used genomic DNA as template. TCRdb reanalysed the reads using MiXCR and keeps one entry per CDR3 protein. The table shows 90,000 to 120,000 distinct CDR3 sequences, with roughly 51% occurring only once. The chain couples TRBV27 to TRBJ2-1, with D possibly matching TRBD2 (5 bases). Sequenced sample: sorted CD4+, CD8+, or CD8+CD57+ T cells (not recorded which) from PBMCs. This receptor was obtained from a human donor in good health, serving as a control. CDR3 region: CVSSAFSAGNEQFF. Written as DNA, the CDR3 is TGTGTCAGCAGTGCGTTCTCGGCGGGCAATGAGCAGTTCTTC.